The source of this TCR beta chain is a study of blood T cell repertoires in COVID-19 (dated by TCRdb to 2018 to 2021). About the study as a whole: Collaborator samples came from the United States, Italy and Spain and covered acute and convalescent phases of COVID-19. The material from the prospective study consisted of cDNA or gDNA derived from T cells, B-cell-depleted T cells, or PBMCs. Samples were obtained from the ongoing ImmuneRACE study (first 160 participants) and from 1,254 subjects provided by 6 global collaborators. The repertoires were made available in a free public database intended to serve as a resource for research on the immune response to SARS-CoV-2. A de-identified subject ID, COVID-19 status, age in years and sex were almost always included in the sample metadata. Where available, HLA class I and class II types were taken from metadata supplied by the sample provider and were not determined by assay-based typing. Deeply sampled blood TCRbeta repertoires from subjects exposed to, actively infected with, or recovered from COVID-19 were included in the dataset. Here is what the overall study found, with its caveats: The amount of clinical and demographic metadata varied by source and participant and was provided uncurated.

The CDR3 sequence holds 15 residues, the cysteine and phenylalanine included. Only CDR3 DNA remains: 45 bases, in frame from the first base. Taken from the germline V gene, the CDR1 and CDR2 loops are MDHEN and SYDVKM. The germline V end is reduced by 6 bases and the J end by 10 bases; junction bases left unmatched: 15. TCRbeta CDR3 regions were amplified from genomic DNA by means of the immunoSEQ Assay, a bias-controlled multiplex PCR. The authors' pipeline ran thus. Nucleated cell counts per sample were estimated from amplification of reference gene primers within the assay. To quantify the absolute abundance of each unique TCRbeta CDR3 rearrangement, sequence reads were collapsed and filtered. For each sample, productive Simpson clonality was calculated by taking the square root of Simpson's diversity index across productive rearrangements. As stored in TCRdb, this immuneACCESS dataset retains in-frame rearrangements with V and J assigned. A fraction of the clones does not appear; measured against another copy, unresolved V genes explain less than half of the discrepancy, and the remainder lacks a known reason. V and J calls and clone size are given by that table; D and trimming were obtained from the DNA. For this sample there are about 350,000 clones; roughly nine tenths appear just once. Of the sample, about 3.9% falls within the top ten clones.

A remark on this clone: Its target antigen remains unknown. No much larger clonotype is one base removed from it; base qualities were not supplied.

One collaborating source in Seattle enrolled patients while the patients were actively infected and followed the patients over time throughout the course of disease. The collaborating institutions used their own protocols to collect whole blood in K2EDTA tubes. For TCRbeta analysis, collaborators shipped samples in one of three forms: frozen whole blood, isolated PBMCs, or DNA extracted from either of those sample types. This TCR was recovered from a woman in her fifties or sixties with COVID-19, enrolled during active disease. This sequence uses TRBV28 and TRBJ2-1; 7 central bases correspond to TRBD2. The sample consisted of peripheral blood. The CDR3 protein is CASSPTSPSTWEQFF. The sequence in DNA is TGTGCCAGCAGCCCGACTAGCCCTAGCACATGGGAGCAGTTCTTC. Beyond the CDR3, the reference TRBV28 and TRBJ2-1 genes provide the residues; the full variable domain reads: DVKVTQSSRYLVKRTGEKVFLECVQDMDHENMFWYRQDPGLGLRLIYFSYDVKMKEKGDIPEGYSVSREKKERFSLILESASTNQTSMYLCASSPTSPSTWEQFFGPGTRLTVL.